Each of the 6 T cell receptor beta chains below was sequenced from the same sample in a study of blood T cell repertoires in COVID-19. Generated by immunoSEQ multiplex PCR, the TCRdb table keeps only in-frame clones and is missing some. The sample yields roughly 250,000 clones, 70% to 90% seen once. What was sequenced was peripheral blood. Receptor source: a woman aged 25-40 years with COVID-19, enrolled during active disease.

The gene calls are TRBV5-1 and TRBJ1-5, with D tentatively TRBD1 (5 bases). In germline, CDR1 is SGHRS, CDR2 YFSETQ. The CDR3 consists of 15 residues. Deletions cut 0 bases from V and 4 bases from J, with 11 bases between. The CDR3 DNA reads TGCGCCAGCAGCTTGGATGGACACGGAAATCAGCCCCAGCATTTT. It specifies CASSLDGHGNQPQHF.

The V and J genes are TRBV11-2 and TRBJ2-2; 7 bases agree with TRBD1. CDR3 size: 16 residues. Germline trimming cut 2 bases from V and 8 bases from J; bases unmatched to any gene: 11. Looked up from germline, CDR1 is SGHAT and CDR2 is FQNNGV. This chain's CDR3 is CASSLFSKGALGELFF. CDR3 coding DNA: TGTGCCAGCAGCTTATTCTCGAAGGGGGCTTTGGGGGAGCTGTTTTTT.

This chain joins TRBV6-5 and TRBJ2-1; D gene unclear. The CDR3 totals 14 residues. V lost 5 bases and J 4 bases, leaving 12 bases between the germline ends. The V gene's germline CDR1 is MNHEY and CDR2 SVGAGI. For the CDR3, the DNA is TGTGCCAGCAGTCTGAACAGTGGATACAATGAGCAGTTCTTC. It codes for CASSLNSGYNEQFF.

This clone was observed a few times. This rearrangement joins TRBV28 to TRBJ1-1; 8 nucleotides agree with TRBD1. The junction had 13 bases not matched to a gene; V was cut back by 7 bases and J by 3 bases. The CDR3 has 16 residues. CDR1 and CDR2 from the germline V gene are MDHEN and SYDVKM. CDR3 coding DNA: TGTGCCAGCACTCACCTTCCCGGACAGGGAGACACTGAAGCTTTCTTT. This translates into CASTHLPGQGDTEAFF.

This clone was observed a single time. The chain is built from TRBV30 and TRBJ1-2; D gene unclear. Trimming took 8 bases from V and 1 from J, leaving 8 bases between them. Germline-derived CDR1 and CDR2 are GTSNPN and SVGIG (reference sequence). The CDR3 sequence is 11 residues long. Here the CDR3 reads CAGSLNYGYTF. The CDR3 DNA follows: TGTGCCGGTTCACTTAACTATGGCTACACCTTC.

The rearrangement links TRBV19 to TRBJ1-2; 10 nucleotides align to TRBD1. Germline trimming cut 4 bases from V and 3 bases from J; bases unmatched to any gene: 11. Germline lookup yields CDR1 LNHDA and CDR2 SQIVND (reference sequence). The CDR3 covers 17 residues. The CDR3 spells CASSTRQGAEEDYGYTF. CDR3 bases: TGTGCCAGTAGTACACGACAGGGGGCGGAAGAGGACTATGGCTACACCTTC.